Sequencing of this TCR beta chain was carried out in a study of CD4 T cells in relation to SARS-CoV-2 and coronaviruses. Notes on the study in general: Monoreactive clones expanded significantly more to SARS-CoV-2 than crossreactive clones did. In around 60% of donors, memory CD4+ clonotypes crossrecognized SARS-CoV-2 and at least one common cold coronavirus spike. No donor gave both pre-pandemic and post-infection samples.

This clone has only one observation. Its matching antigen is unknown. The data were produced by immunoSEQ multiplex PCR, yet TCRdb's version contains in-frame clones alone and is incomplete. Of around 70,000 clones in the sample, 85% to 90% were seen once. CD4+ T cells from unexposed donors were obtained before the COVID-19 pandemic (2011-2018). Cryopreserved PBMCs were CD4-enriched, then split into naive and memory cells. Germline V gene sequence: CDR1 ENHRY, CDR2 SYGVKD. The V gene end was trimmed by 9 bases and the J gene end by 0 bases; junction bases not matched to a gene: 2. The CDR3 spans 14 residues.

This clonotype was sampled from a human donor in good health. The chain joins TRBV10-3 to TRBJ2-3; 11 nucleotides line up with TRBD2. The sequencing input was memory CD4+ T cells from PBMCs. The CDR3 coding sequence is TGTGCCATTACTAGCGGGGGTAGCACAGATACGCAGTATTTT. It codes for CAITSGGSTDTQYF.